The T cell receptor beta chain described here comes from a study of shared clonotypes between healthy human individuals. Study details: Per-donor plates numbered three CD4 naive, three CD4 memory, two CD8 naive and one CD8 memory.

V was cut by 7 bases and J by 0 bases, with 10 bases left in between. The V gene's germline CDR1 is SQVTM and CDR2 ANQGSEA. This CDR3 comprises 12 residues. In regard to this clone: The antigen is not known.

Overall study findings and caveats: Estimated richness values were generally larger in naive subsets than in memory subsets.

Replicate PCRs run on sorted subsets employed approximately 0.2 ug DNA, 25,000 to 35,000 T cell genomes. Assay: immunoSEQ multiplex PCR; the TCRdb copy retains only in-frame clones and omits some. In the table there are a few million clones, around nine tenths of which are singletons. Sequencing used naive CD4+ T cells sorted from blood. Subset denoted: CD45RA+ positively selected. The TCR was taken from a man between 18 and 29 years old in good health. This chain joins TRBV29-1 and TRBJ2-7; TRBD2 might be the D (5 bases). The CDR3 is CSGGATSYEQYF. The CDR3 nucleotides are TGCAGCGGGGGAGCGACCTCCTACGAGCAGTACTTC.